This is a list of T cell receptor beta chains from one sample in a study of cytomegalovirus exposure and HLA in healthy donors. TCRdb's copy holds only in-frame clones and misses some; the assay was immunoSEQ multiplex PCR. The table includes under 90,000 clones, approximately 74% detected once. The sequencing sample was made of PBMCs. These receptors were collected from a man aged 40-49 years in good health and CMV-seropositive. CDR3s leave out the opening cysteine and the closing phenylalanine or tryptophan.

V gene: TRBV4-2; J gene: TRBJ1-1; CDR3 protein: ASSQTVNTEAF
V gene: TRBV7-2; J gene: TRBJ2-7; CDR3 protein: ASSSLGLAGEQY
V gene: TRBV30; J gene: TRBJ2-1; CDR3 protein: ACRLAGAGEQF
V gene: TRBV7-2; J gene: TRBJ2-1; CDR3 protein: ASSLSRGYNNEQF
V gene: TRBV28; J gene: TRBJ2-3; CDR3 protein: ASSTKLQGDTDTQY
V gene: TRBV4-1; J gene: TRBJ2-7; CDR3 protein: ASSQGVTGYEQY
V gene: TRBV11-3; J gene: TRBJ2-2; CDR3 protein: ASSKTGTGELF
V gene: TRBV7-2; J gene: TRBJ1-4; CDR3 protein: ASSPALGVGFEKLF
V gene: TRBV7-6; J gene: TRBJ2-1; CDR3 protein: ASSLAYTQSYNEQF
V gene: TRBV4-1; J gene: TRBJ1-1; CDR3 protein: ASRSTVMNTEAF
V gene: TRBV5-1; J gene: TRBJ2-3; CDR3 protein: ASSLGGGPTDTQY
V gene: TRBV6-5; J gene: TRBJ1-1; CDR3 protein: ASSPGQGGNEAF
V gene: TRBV4-3; J gene: TRBJ1-6; CDR3 protein: ASSQLDRDSPLH
V gene: TRBV5-1; J gene: TRBJ2-1; CDR3 protein: ASSLTTQNNEQF
V gene: TRBV5-1; J gene: TRBJ1-1; CDR3 protein: ASGSGAGGMSF
V gene: TRBV6-6; J gene: TRBJ2-7; CDR3 protein: ASSPRSDSYEQY
V gene: TRBV14; J gene: TRBJ2-3; CDR3 protein: ASSPDWADTQY
V gene: TRBV14; J gene: TRBJ2-7; CDR3 protein: ASSRYDGGQQY
V gene: TRBV5-7; J gene: TRBJ1-1; CDR3 protein: ASTHCAPTRENTEAF
V gene: TRBV25-1; J gene: TRBJ1-3; CDR3 protein: ASSSPGFSSGNTIY
V gene: TRBV6-5; J gene: TRBJ2-1; CDR3 protein: ASSLGLAGFDEQF
V gene: TRBV6-5; J gene: TRBJ1-5; CDR3 protein: ASSPRGRYQPQH
V gene: TRBV4-1; J gene: TRBJ1-1; CDR3 protein: ASSQGVLEAF
V gene: TRBV6-5; J gene: TRBJ2-5; CDR3 protein: ASSYQREVETQY
V gene: TRBV7-2; J gene: TRBJ2-7; CDR3 protein: ASSPRGLAYEQY
V gene: TRBV4-1; J gene: TRBJ2-7; CDR3 protein: ASSRILRDSSYEQY
V gene: TRBV11-2; J gene: TRBJ2-5; CDR3 protein: ASSLYPGQTQETQY
V gene: TRBV29-1; J gene: TRBJ2-3; CDR3 protein: SVEGRGNTQY
V gene: TRBV5-6; J gene: TRBJ2-1; CDR3 protein: ASSWDRGRVNNEQF
V gene: TRBV9; J gene: TRBJ1-4; CDR3 protein: ASSVAGRGNPEKLL
V gene: TRBV30; J gene: TRBJ2-5; CDR3 protein: AWSEVVRGLGEQY
V gene: TRBV7-2; J gene: TRBJ1-5; CDR3 protein: ASSLGGDGNQPQH
V gene: TRBV5-4; J gene: TRBJ2-1; CDR3 protein: ASSLLAGGNNEQF
V gene: TRBV5-1; J gene: TRBJ2-5; CDR3 protein: ASSGVAGGETQY
V gene: TRBV7-2; J gene: TRBJ2-3; CDR3 protein: ASSPSGGRTDTQY
V gene: TRBV18; J gene: TRBJ2-1; CDR3 protein: ASSPGGGGEQF
V gene: TRBV7-2; J gene: TRBJ2-5; CDR3 protein: ASQWALGGRETQY
V gene: TRBV7-2; J gene: TRBJ1-1; CDR3 protein: ASSPSTGGSTEAF
V gene: TRBV5-1; J gene: TRBJ2-1; CDR3 protein: ASSGGTGGNEQF
V gene: TRBV4-2; J gene: TRBJ2-7; CDR3 protein: ASSPSLGGYEQY
V gene: TRBV5-6; J gene: TRBJ1-2; CDR3 protein: ASSLGEGGLYGYT
V gene: TRBV29-1; J gene: TRBJ1-4; CDR3 protein: SVAGQGSEKLF
V gene: TRBV4-1; J gene: TRBJ2-7; CDR3 protein: ASSQIATSSYEQY
V gene: TRBV28; J gene: TRBJ1-5; CDR3 protein: ASSFARLSNQPQH
V gene: TRBV10-2; J gene: TRBJ2-4; CDR3 protein: ASSELWGGASIQY
V gene: TRBV28; J gene: TRBJ1-2; CDR3 protein: ASSPGTTTFGGYT
V gene: TRBV28; J gene: TRBJ1-2; CDR3 protein: ASSLRDSFYGYT
V gene: TRBV27; J gene: TRBJ2-7; CDR3 protein: ASSPQRLAGAYEQY
V gene: TRBV6-5; J gene: TRBJ2-2; CDR3 protein: ASGVAETNTGELF
V gene: TRBV5-4; J gene: TRBJ2-7; CDR3 protein: ASSLGGLVEEQY